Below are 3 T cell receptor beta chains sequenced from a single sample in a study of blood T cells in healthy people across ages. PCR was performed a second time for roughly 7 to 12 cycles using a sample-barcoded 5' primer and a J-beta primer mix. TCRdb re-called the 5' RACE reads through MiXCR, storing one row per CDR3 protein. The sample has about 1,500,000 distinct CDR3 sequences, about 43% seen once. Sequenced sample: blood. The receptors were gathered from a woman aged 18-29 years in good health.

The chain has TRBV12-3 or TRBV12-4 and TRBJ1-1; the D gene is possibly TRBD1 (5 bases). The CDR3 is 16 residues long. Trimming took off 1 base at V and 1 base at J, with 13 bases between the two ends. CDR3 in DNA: TGTGCCAGCAGTTTAGAGGGCAGGGCCCCGAACACTGAAGCTTTCTTT. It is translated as CASSLEGRAPNTEAFF.

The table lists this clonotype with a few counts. CDR3 region: CASSVKGRVETQYF. The CDR3 DNA sequence: TGTGCCAGCAGCGTAAAGGGGCGCGTAGAGACCCAGTACTTC. This chain joins TRBV7-8 and TRBJ2-5, with D maybe TRBD1 (5 bases). The germline gives CDR1 SGHVS, CDR2 FQNEAQ. V was clipped by 5 bases and J by 4 bases, with 14 bases between them. The CDR3 has 14 amino acids.

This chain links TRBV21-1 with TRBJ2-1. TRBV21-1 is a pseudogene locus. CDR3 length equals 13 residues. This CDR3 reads CASSTVKYNEQFF. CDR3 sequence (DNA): TGTGCCAGCAGCACCGTCAAGTACAATGAGCAGTTCTTC.